The TCR beta chain described here comes from a study of blood T cell repertoires in COVID-19. Study as a whole: From the United States, Italy and Spain came samples of acute and convalescent COVID-19.

This clone was picked up a small number of times. In the original processing: Estimated nucleated cell counts came from reference gene primer amplification. This table comes from immunoSEQ multiplex PCR, and its TCRdb copy is limited to in-frame clones, with some not included. Clonal size and the V and J genes are those of that table, whereas D and trimming came from the DNA. Of 200,000 to 250,000 clones detected, 70% to 90% appear once; the ten largest clones hold about 12%. The sample consisted of peripheral blood. The receptor's source is a woman aged 18 to 35 who had recovered from COVID-19.

As DNA, the CDR3 is TGCGCCAGCAGCTTGGGAGGGGGCGAGCAGTACTTC. Amino acid sequence: CASSLGGGEQYF. The gene calls are TRBV5-1 and TRBJ2-7; weak D call: TRBD1 (6 bases). The germline gives CDR1 SGHRS, CDR2 YFSETQ. This CDR3 contains 12 residues. The germline V and J ends were trimmed by 0 bases and 6 bases, with 7 bases remaining between them. Filled out from reference TRBV5-1 and TRBJ2-7, the complete variable domain reads KAGVTQTPRYLIKTRGQQVTLSCSPISGHRSVSWYQQTPGQGLQFLFEYFSETQRNKGNFPGRFSGRQFSNSRSEMNVSTLELGDSALYLCASSLGGGEQYFGPGTRLTVT.